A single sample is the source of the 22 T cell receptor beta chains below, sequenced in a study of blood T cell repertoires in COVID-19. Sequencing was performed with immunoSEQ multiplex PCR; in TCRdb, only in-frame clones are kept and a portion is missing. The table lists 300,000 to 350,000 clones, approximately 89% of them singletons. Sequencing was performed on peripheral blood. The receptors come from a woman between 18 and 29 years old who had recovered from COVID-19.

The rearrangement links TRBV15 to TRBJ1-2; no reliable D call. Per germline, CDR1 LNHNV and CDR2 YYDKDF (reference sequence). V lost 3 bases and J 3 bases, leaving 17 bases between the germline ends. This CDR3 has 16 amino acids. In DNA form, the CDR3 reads TGTGCCACCAGCAGGATTACAGCTCAGGTACACTATGGCTACACCTTC. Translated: CATSRITAQVHYGYTF.

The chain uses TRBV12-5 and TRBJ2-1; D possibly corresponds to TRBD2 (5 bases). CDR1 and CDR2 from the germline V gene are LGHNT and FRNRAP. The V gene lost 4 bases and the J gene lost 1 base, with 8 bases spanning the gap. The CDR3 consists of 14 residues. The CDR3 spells CASGSGVSYNEQFF. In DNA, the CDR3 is TGTGCTAGTGGTTCCGGGGTATCCTACAATGAGCAGTTCTTC. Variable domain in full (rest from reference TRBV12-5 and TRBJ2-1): DARVTQTPRHKVTEMGQEVTMRCQPILGHNTVFWYRQTMMQGLELLAYFRNRAPLDDSGMPKDRFSAEMPDATLATLKIQPSEPRDSAVYFCASGSGVSYNEQFFGPGTRLTVL.

This CDR3 is CASSLDGGRNGYTF. Written as DNA, the CDR3 is TGTGCCAGCAGCTTAGATGGCGGGCGGAATGGCTACACCTTC. J is TRBJ1-2 and V is TRBV11-3; no clear D. Germline-derived CDR1 and CDR2 are SGHNT and YENEEA. The CDR3 contains 14 residues. The V end lost 0 bases, the J end lost 6 bases, and 11 bases lay between the germline ends. The full variable domain, in which reference TRBV11-3 and TRBJ1-2 provide the parts outside the CDR3, is EAGVVQSPRYKIIEKKQPVAFWCNPISGHNTLYWYLQNLGQGPELLIRYENEEAVDDSQLPKDRFSAERLKGVDSTLKIQPAELGDSAVYLCASSLDGGRNGYTFGSGTRLTVV.

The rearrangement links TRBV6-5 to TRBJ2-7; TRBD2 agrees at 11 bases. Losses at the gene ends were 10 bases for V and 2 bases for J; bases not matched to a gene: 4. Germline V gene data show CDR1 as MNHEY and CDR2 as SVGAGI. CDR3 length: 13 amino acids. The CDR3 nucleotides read TGTGCCACCAGACTAGCGGGAACCTACGAGCAGTACGTC. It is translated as CATRLAGTYEQYV.

The CDR3 DNA reads TGTGCCAGCAGCTCCCCGCGGACTAGCGGCCCCACCGGGGAGCTGTTTTTT. The encoded protein is CASSSPRTSGPTGELFF. The chain recombines TRBV7-9 with TRBJ2-2; 10 positions match TRBD2. The CDR3 is 17 residues long. V was clipped by 4 bases and J by 4 bases; unmatched bases: 9. The germline V gene has CDR1 SEHNR and CDR2 FQNEAQ (reference sequence). Supplemented by reference TRBV7-9 and TRBJ2-2, the full variable domain reads DTGVSQNPRHKITKRGQNVTFRCDPISEHNRLYWYRQTLGQGPEFLTYFQNEAQLEKSRLLSDRFSAERPKGSFSTLEIQRTEQGDSAMYLCASSSPRTSGPTGELFFGEGSRLTVL.

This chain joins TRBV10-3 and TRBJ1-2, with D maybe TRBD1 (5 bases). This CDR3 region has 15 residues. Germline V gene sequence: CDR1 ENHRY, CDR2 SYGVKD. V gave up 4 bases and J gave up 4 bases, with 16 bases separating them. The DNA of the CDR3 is TGTGCCATCAGTGTGGGGATCGCAGGGCTCTATGGCTACACCTTC. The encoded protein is CAISVGIAGLYGYTF.

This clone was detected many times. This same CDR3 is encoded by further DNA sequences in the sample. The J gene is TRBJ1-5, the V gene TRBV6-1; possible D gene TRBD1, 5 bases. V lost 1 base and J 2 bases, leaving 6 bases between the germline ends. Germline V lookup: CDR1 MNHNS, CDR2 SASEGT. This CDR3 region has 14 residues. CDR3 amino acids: CASSEGGGNQPQHF. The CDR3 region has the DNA TGTGCCAGCAGTGAAGGGGGGGGCAATCAGCCCCAGCATTTT.

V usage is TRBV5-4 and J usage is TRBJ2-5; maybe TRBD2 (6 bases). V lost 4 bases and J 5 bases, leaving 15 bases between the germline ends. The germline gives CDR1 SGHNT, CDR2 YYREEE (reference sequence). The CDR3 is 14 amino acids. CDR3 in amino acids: CASSRRGVEETQYF. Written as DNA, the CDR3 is TGTGCCAGCAGCAGGAGGGGAGTTGAGGAGACCCAGTACTTC.

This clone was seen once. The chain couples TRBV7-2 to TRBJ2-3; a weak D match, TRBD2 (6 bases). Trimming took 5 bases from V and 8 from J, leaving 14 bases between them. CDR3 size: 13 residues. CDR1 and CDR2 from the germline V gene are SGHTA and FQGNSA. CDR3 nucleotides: TGTGCCAGCAGCCCCCGGGCAGCGGGTACGCAGTATTTT. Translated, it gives CASSPRAAGTQYF.

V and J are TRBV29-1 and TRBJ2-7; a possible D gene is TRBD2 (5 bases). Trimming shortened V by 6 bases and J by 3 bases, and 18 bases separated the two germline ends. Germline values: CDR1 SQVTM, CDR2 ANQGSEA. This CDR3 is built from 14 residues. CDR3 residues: CSVETRVSVYEQYV. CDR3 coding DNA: TGCAGCGTCGAAACTAGAGTTTCCGTCTACGAGCAGTACGTC.

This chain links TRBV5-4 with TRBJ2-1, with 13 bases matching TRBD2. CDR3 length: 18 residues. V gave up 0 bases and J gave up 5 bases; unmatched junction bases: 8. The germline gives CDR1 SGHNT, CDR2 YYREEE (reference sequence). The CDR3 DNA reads TGTGCCAGCAGCTTGGTATGGACTAGCGGGGGTCTAGACAATGAGCAGTTCTTC. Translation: CASSLVWTSGGLDNEQFF.

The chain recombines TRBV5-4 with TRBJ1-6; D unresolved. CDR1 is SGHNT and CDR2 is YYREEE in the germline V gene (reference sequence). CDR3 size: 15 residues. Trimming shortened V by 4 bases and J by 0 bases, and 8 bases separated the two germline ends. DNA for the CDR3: TGTGCCAGCAGCCAACCGGGCTCCTATAATTCACCCCTCCACTTT. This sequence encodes CASSQPGSYNSPLHF.

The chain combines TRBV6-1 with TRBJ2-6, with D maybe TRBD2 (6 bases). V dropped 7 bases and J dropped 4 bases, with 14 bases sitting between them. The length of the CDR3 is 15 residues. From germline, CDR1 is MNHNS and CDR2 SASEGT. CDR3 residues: CASTVPRGGANVLTF. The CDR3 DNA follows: TGTGCCAGCACTGTACCCCGGGGGGGGGCCAACGTCCTGACTTTC.

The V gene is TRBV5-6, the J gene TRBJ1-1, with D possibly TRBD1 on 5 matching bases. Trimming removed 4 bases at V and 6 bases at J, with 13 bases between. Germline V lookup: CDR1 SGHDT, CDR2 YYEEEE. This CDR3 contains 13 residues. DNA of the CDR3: TGTGCCAGCAGCCAGGGTGGTTCGGCTGAAGCTTTCTTT. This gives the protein CASSQGGSAEAFF.

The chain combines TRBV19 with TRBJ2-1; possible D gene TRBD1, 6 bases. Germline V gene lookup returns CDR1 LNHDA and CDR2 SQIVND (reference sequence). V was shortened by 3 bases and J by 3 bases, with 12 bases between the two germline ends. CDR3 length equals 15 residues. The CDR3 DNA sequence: TGTGCCAGTAGTATGCGATCAGGGGACTACAATGAGCAGTTCTTC. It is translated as CASSMRSGDYNEQFF.

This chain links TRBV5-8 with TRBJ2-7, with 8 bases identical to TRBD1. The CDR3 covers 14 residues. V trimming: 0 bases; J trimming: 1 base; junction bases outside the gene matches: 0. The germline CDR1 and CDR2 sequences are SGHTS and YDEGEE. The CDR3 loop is CASSLDRGSYEQYV. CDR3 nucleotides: TGTGCCAGCAGCTTGGACAGGGGGTCCTACGAGCAGTACGTC.

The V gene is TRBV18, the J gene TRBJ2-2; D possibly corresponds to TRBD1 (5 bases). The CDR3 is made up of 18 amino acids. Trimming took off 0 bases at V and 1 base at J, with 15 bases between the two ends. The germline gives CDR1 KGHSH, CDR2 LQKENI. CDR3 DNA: TGTGCCAGCTCACCACCGTTTGGCCAGGGCCGGAACACCGGGGAGCTGTTTTTT. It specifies CASSPPFGQGRNTGELFF.

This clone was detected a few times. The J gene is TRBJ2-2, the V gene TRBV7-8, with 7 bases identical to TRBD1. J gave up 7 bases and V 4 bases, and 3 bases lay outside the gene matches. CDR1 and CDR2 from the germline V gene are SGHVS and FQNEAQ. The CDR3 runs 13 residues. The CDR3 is CASSSDRDGELFF. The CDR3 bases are TGTGCCAGCAGCTCCGACAGGGACGGGGAGCTGTTTTTT.

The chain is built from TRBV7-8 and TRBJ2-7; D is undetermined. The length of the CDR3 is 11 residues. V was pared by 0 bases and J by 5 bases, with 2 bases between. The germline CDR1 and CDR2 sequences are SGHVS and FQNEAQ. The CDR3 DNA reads TGTGCCAGCAGCTTAGCTAACGAGCAGTACGTC. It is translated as CASSLANEQYV.

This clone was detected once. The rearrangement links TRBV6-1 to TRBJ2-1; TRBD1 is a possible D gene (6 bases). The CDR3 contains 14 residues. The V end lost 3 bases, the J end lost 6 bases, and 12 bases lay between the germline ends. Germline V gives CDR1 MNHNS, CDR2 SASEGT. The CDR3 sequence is CASSDVTGSNEQFF. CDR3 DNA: TGTGCCAGCAGTGATGTTACAGGGTCCAATGAGCAGTTCTTC.

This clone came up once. CDR3 loop: CASSKTGQGPFYEQYV. CDR3 DNA sequence: TGTGCCAGCAGCAAAACGGGACAGGGCCCCTTTTACGAGCAGTACGTC. The chain uses TRBV21-1 and TRBJ2-7; the table gives TRBD1 as D, unverified against the DNA. TRBV21-1 constitutes a pseudogene. This CDR3 has 16 residues.

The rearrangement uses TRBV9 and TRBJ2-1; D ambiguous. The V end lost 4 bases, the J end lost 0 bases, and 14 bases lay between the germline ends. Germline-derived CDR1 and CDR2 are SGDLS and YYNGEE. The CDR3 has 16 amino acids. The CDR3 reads CASSLRGSSSYNEQFF. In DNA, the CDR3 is TGTGCCAGCAGCCTTCGCGGCTCGAGCTCCTACAATGAGCAGTTCTTC.